A selection of T cell receptor beta chains follows, all from one sample in a study of blood T cell repertoires in COVID-19. The table came from immunoSEQ multiplex PCR; TCRdb's copy has only in-frame clones and leaves some out. The repertoire holds hundreds of thousands of clones, with over 70% as singletons. The source material was peripheral blood. Source of these receptors: a woman in her forties or fifties with COVID-19, enrolled during active disease. Each CDR3 is given with its conserved first and last residue. Fields, in order: V gene, J gene, clone size, CDR3 protein. Size is stated for part of the rows, as once, few or many counts, or as a class when the clone is expanded.

TRBV4-3	TRBJ2-7	.	CASSQDKFQGEQYF
TRBV18	TRBJ2-3	.	CASSGGSTDTQYF
TRBV7-9	TRBJ2-7	.	CASSSAGATVEQYF
TRBV4-1	TRBJ1-5	.	CASSQGQGGQPQHF
TRBV30	TRBJ2-1	.	CAWSVGLAIEQFF
TRBV2	TRBJ2-5	.	CASFLLGTSGRAGETQYF
TRBV5-4	TRBJ2-7	.	CASSLGLAGSSEQYF
TRBV6-1	TRBJ2-7	.	CASSEGGTGLREQYF
TRBV5-6	TRBJ1-4	.	CASSLRREKLFF
TRBV5-1	TRBJ2-3	.	CASSGGLSTDTQYF
TRBV5-1	TRBJ2-3	.	CASSTGQGPDTQYF
TRBV4-1	TRBJ1-1	few	CASSRQGSENTEAFF
TRBV12-3/TRBV12-4	TRBJ1-1	few	CASSGQLVAEAFF
TRBV30	TRBJ2-7	.	CAWNQGAFHEQYF
TRBV2	TRBJ2-5	once	CASIPQGLGHETQYF
TRBV10-3	TRBJ2-3	.	CAISREGSSGGSTDTQYF
TRBV3-1/TRBV3-2	TRBJ1-1	.	CASSQGRERPWAEAFF
TRBV19	TRBJ2-2	.	CASSIVGTQKNTGELFF
TRBV4-1	TRBJ2-1	few	CASSRSPLDEQFF
TRBV7-2	TRBJ1-2	.	CASSLEGQLPRYGYTF
TRBV9	TRBJ2-7	.	CASARGPPDEQYF
TRBV3-1/TRBV3-2	TRBJ2-3	.	CASSFQSGYTQYF
TRBV7-2	TRBJ1-5	.	CASSLDGTPYSNQPQHF
TRBV3-1/TRBV3-2	TRBJ1-6	.	CASSPWDRKASPLHF
TRBV4-3	TRBJ2-1	.	CASSQELSGFGEQFF
TRBV3-1/TRBV3-2	TRBJ1-1	.	CASSSGSEAFF
TRBV5-1	TRBJ2-1	once	CASSLAGGTYNEQFF
TRBV7-9	TRBJ2-1	.	CASSHPRYPSGRMTGEQFF